These 15 T cell receptor beta chains came from one sample sequenced in a study of shared clonotypes between healthy human individuals. Here immunoSEQ multiplex PCR was the method, and the copy in TCRdb shows in-frame clones only, minus some. The data contain fewer than 1.4 million clones, 75% to 85% of them singletons. What was sequenced was memory CD4+ T cells from PBMCs. Documented subset: CD45RA-negative fraction. Receptors were obtained from a man aged 18 to 35 in good health. Some clones in this sample may be carry-over from other donors' samples.

The chain employs TRBV30 and TRBJ2-3; 9 positions match TRBD1. The CDR3 extends over 11 amino acids. Looked up from germline, CDR1 is GTSNPN and CDR2 is SVGIG (reference sequence). V lost 2 bases, J lost 14 bases, and 5 bases stayed unmatched. The CDR3 protein is CAWSRDRARYF. DNA of the CDR3: TGTGCCTGGAGTAGGGACAGGGCCCGGTATTTT.

The chain recombines TRBV5-3 with TRBJ2-7, with no clear D. TRBV5-3 is reported as an ORF; its role is uncertain. V was pared by 9 bases and J by 0 bases, with 7 bases between. The CDR3 is 11 amino acids. CDR3 sequence reads: CATRSSYEQYF. DNA of the CDR3: TGTGCCACTCGGAGCTCCTACGAGCAGTACTTC.

CDR3 DNA: TGCGCCAGCAGCTTGTCAGGGGAGATGAACACTGAAGCTTTCTTT. It translates to CASSLSGEMNTEAFF. The rearrangement links TRBV5-1 to TRBJ1-1, with D perhaps matching TRBD1 (6 bases). V lost 1 base and J 0 bases, leaving 10 bases between the germline ends. CDR1 is SGHRS and CDR2 is YFSETQ in the germline V gene. This CDR3 region has 15 residues. The variable domain in full, with the rest retrieved from reference TRBV5-1 and TRBJ1-1, is KAGVTQTPRYLIKTRGQQVTLSCSPISGHRSVSWYQQTPGQGLQFLFEYFSETQRNKGNFPGRFSGRQFSNSRSEMNVSTLELGDSALYLCASSLSGEMNTEAFFGQGTRLTVV.

The chain carries TRBV19 and TRBJ1-5; the D is unclear. V lost 4 bases to trimming and J lost 6 bases, with 13 bases between them. Per the germline V gene, CDR1 is LNHDA and CDR2 is SQIVND (reference sequence). The CDR3 contains 14 residues. CDR3 residues: CASSKQTLAQPQHF. DNA of the CDR3: TGTGCCAGTAGTAAGCAGACACTAGCTCAGCCCCAGCATTTT.

The chain couples TRBV28 to TRBJ1-3; D remains unclear. Between the trimmed V and J ends, which lost 6 bases and 0 bases, there was a span of 9 bases. CDR3 length equals 14 residues. Germline CDR1 reads MDHEN; CDR2 reads SYDVKM. This CDR3 reads CASRVRSSGNTIYF. The DNA for the CDR3 is TGTGCCAGCAGGGTCCGTAGCTCTGGAAACACCATATATTTT. Full variable domain (missing parts from reference TRBV28 and TRBJ1-3): DVKVTQSSRYLVKRTGEKVFLECVQDMDHENMFWYRQDPGLGLRLIYFSYDVKMKEKGDIPEGYSVSREKKERFSLILESASTNQTSMYLCASRVRSSGNTIYFGEGSWLTVV.

J is TRBJ1-1 and V is TRBV5-1; TRBD1 matches at 8 bases. The V segment lost 3 bases and the J segment 4 bases; nucleotides outside the gene matches: 5. In germline, CDR1 is SGHRS, CDR2 YFSETQ. The CDR3 runs to 14 residues. The CDR3 coding sequence is TGCGCCAGCAGCTCAGATACAGGGGGCACTGAAGCTTTCTTT. Translated: CASSSDTGGTEAFF.

J is TRBJ1-2 and V is TRBV2; no definite D call. The germline V gene has CDR1 SNHLY and CDR2 FYNNEI. This CDR3 comprises 15 residues. V lost 4 bases, J lost 8 bases, and 20 bases lay in between. The CDR3 DNA reads as TGTGCCAGCAGTGGTAGAGTGGCCCTTAACGGGGGCTACACCTTC. It yields the protein CASSGRVALNGGYTF.

V is TRBV7-2 and J is TRBJ2-1; D uncertain. The CDR3 is 12 residues long. Germline CDR1 SGHTA, CDR2 FQGNSA. V gave up 3 bases and J gave up 4 bases, with 4 bases separating them. The CDR3 DNA is TGTGCCAGCAGCTTTGGGTACAATGAGCAGTTCTTC. It translates to CASSFGYNEQFF.

V gene TRBV30 combines with J gene TRBJ1-4, with a possible D match to TRBD1 (5 bases). The CDR3 covers 14 residues. Trimming shortened V by 4 bases and J by 0 bases, and 9 bases separated the two germline ends. The germline gives CDR1 GTSNPN, CDR2 SVGIG (reference sequence). CDR3 sequence (DNA): TGTGCCTGGACCCGACAGTCAACTAATGAAAAACTGTTTTTT. Its protein is CAWTRQSTNEKLFF. Looking up the rest from reference TRBV30 and TRBJ1-4 gives the full variable domain: SQTIHQWPATLVQPVGSPLSLECTVEGTSNPNLYWYRQAAGRGLQLLFYSVGIGQISSEVPQNLSASRPQDRQFILSSKKLLLSDSGFYLCAWTRQSTNEKLFFGSGTQLSVL.

The rearrangement links TRBV7-2 to TRBJ2-3; TRBD2 matches 7 bases. Trimming cost V 5 bases and J 3 bases; bases outside gene matches: 8. The germline V gene has CDR1 SGHTA and CDR2 FQGNSA. CDR3 length: 15 amino acids. CDR3 bases: TGTGCCAGCAGCGGTAACTACGGGGGGACAGATACGCAGTATTTT. Encoded protein: CASSGNYGGTDTQYF.

In the case of this clone: It may be a read error: a sequence one base away is much more abundant. The J gene is TRBJ2-7, the V gene TRBV5-1, with D perhaps matching TRBD1 or TRBD2 (5 bases each). The V end lost 3 bases, the J end lost 2 bases, and 6 bases lay between the germline ends. Germline-derived CDR1 and CDR2 are SGHRS and YFSETQ. The CDR3 totals 12 residues. The CDR3 DNA sequence: TGCGCCAGCAGCTGGGGACCCTACGAGCAGTACTTC. As protein: CASSWGPYEQYF.

The J gene is TRBJ2-3, the V gene TRBV20-1; the D is unclear. Germline CDR1 and CDR2: DFQATT and SNEGSKA (reference sequence). Trimming stripped 6 bases from V and 8 bases from J, with 3 bases between. The CDR3 is 8 residues long. The chain's CDR3 is CSASTQYF. The CDR3 coding sequence is TGCAGTGCCTCTACGCAGTATTTT.

This clone was detected once. This chain links TRBV19 with TRBJ2-7; 7 bases align to TRBD1. The CDR3 is made up of 15 amino acids. Germline-derived CDR1 and CDR2 are LNHDA and SQIVND (reference sequence). Losses at the gene ends were 2 bases for V and 3 bases for J; bases not matched to a gene: 7. The CDR3 DNA reads TGTGCCAGTAGTATACGGGCAGGGGGTGGCTACGAGCAGTACTTC. It encodes CASSIRAGGGYEQYF.

This chain's CDR3 is CASRLINEQFF. CDR3 bases: TGTGCCAGCAGGCTGATTAATGAGCAGTTCTTC. V usage is TRBV6-6 and J usage is TRBJ2-1, with D unresolved. The CDR3 has 11 amino acids. Trimming left V 6 bases short and J 7 bases short, with 7 bases between. CDR1 and CDR2 from the germline V gene are MNHNY and SVGAGI (reference sequence).

This clone has ten or more counts. Other DNA sequences in this sample translate to the same CDR3. The chain is built from TRBV6-1 and TRBJ2-3; 8 bases are shared with TRBD1. The CDR3 totals 14 residues. The V gene end was trimmed by 6 bases and the J gene end by 1 base; junction bases not matched to a gene: 3. In germline, CDR1 is MNHNS, CDR2 SASEGT. CDR3 region: CASSPGQGTDTQYF. The CDR3 DNA sequence: TGTGCCAGCAGCCCGGGACAGGGCACAGATACGCAGTATTTT.